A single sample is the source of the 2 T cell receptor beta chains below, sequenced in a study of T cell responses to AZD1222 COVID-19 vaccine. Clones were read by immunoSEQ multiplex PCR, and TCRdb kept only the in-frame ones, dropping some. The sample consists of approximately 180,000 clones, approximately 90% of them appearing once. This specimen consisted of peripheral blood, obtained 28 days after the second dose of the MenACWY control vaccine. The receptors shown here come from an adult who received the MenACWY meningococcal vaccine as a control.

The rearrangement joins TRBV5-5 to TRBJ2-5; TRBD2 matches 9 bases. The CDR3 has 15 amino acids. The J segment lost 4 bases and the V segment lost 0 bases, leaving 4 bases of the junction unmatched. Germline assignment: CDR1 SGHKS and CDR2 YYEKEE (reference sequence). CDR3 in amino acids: CASSLGLAVGETQYF. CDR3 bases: TGTGCCAGCAGCTTGGGACTAGCGGTCGGAGAGACCCAGTACTTC.

The CDR3 reads CASSFMGLGRTGELFF. The CDR3 bases are TGTGCCAGCAGTTTTATGGGACTAGGGAGGACCGGGGAGCTGTTTTTT. The chain employs TRBV27 and TRBJ2-2; 8 positions agree with TRBD2. The CDR3 covers 16 residues. The germline V gene encodes CDR1 MNHEY and CDR2 SMNVEV (reference sequence). Unmatched junction bases numbered 8, after V lost 3 bases and J lost 5 bases.